This TCR beta chain emerged from a study of shared clonotypes between healthy human individuals. This CDR3 region has 13 residues. The germline V and J ends were trimmed by 1 base and 4 bases, with 7 bases remaining between them. Germline CDR1 and CDR2: SGHTA and FQGNSA. The run depth of the assay was deep. Sequencing used immunoSEQ multiplex PCR; TCRdb keeps in-frame clones, though not all of them. The sample holds a few million clones, approximately 96% seen once. The rearrangement joins TRBV7-2 to TRBJ1-2; the D is unclear. Sequencing used naive CD4+ T cells sorted from blood. Subset denoted: CD45RA+ positively selected. The TCR comes from a man aged 18 to 30 in good health. CDR3 in amino acids: CASSLERAYGYTF. The DNA for the CDR3 is TGTGCCAGCAGCTTAGAGCGAGCCTATGGCTACACCTTC.